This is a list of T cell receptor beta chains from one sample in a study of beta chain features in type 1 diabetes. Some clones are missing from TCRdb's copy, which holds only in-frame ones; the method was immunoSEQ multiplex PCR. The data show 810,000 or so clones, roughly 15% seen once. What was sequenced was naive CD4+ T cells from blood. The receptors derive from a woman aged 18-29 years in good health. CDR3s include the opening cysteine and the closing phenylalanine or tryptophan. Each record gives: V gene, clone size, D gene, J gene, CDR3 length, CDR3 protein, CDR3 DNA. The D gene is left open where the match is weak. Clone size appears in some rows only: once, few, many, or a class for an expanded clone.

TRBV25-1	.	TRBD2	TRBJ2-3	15	CASSEWSSGTDTQYF	TGTGCCAGCAGTGAATGGAGTAGCGGGACCGATACGCAGTATTTT
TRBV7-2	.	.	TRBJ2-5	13	CASSPHPGGTQYF	TGTGCCAGCAGCCCCCATCCCGGGGGGACCCAGTACTTC
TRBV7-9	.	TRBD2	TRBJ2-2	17	CASSFMGSGTNTGELFF	TGTGCCAGCAGCTTTATGGGTAGCGGGACGAACACCGGGGAGCTGTTTTTT
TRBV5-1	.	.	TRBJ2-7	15	CASSLEGPGYYEQYF	TGCGCCAGCAGCTTGGAAGGCCCGGGATACTACGAGCAGTACTTC
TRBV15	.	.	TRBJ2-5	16	CATRQRLPSPQETQYF	TGTGCCACCCGCCAACGTCTCCCCTCCCCACAAGAGACCCAGTACTTC
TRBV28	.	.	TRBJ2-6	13	CASRKGGANVLTF	TGTGCCAGCCGAAAGGGCGGGGCCAACGTCCTGACTTTC
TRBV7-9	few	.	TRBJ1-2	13	CASSPPGGPGYTF	TGTGCCAGCAGCCCTCCAGGAGGACCAGGCTACACCTTC
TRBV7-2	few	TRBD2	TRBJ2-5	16	CASSRRLAGVRETQYF	TGTGCCAGCAGCCGACGACTAGCGGGAGTGAGGGAGACCCAGTACTTC
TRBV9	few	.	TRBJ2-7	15	CASSVGVSASYEQYF	TGTGCCAGCAGCGTAGGAGTTAGCGCCTCCTACGAGCAGTACTTC
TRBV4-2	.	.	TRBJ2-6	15	CASSQRVSGANVLTF	TGTGCCAGCAGCCAAAGGGTCTCTGGGGCCAACGTCCTGACTTTC
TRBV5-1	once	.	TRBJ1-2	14	CASSGTGTNYGYTF	TGCGCCAGCAGCGGTACAGGGACGAACTATGGCTACACCTTC